A selection of T cell receptor beta chains follows, all from one sample in a study of T cells in tuberculosis. Data came from immunoSEQ multiplex PCR; TCRdb stores just in-frame clones and leaves some out. This repertoire shows around 30,000 clones, approximately 93% found once; its top ten account for over 4%. The sequenced sample was PBMCs. These receptors all come from a donor between 10 and 35 years old with latent tuberculosis or without tuberculosis infection. The CDR3 runs from the conserved cysteine through the conserved F or W. Fields, in order: J gene, clone size, V gene, D gene, CDR3 DNA, CDR3 protein. A D gene is named only where the DNA matches it firmly. Clone size appears in some rows only: once, few, many, or a class for an expanded clone.

TRBJ2-7,-,TRBV5-1,TRBD2,TGCGCCAGCAGGTGGACTAGCGGGAGTACCTACGAGCAGTACTTC,CASRWTSGSTYEQYF
TRBJ2-1,-,TRBV11-3,-,TGTGCCAGCAGCTCCGGATACGGGGGGCAAAGGTCCTACAATGAGCAGTTCTTC,CASSSGYGGQRSYNEQFF
TRBJ2-6,-,TRBV5-4,TRBD2,TGTGCCAGCAGCCCACGGGGTAGCGGGGGGGCAAAATCTGGGGCCAACGTCCTGACTTTC,CASSPRGSGGAKSGANVLTF
TRBJ2-7,-,TRBV2,-,TGTGCCAGCAGGGATCAGACAGAGTCCTCCTACGAGCAGTACTTC,CASRDQTESSYEQYF
TRBJ2-2,-,TRBV5-1,TRBD2,TGCGCCAGCAGATCCGGGACTAGCGTGCCCGGGGAGCTGTTTTTT,CASRSGTSVPGELFF
TRBJ1-2,-,TRBV5-4,TRBD1,TGTGCCAGCAGCTTGAGGGGGCAGGCCTATGGCTACACCTTC,CASSLRGQAYGYTF
TRBJ2-7,-,TRBV15,-,TGTGCCACCAGCAGAGATCGGGGGGCGGGGGAGCAGTACTTC,CATSRDRGAGEQYF
TRBJ2-3,-,TRBV4-2,TRBD2,TGTGCCAGCAGCCACGGGGGGGTAGGAGGGCTCGGAGAAGATACGCAGTATTTT,CASSHGGVGGLGEDTQYF
TRBJ2-3,-,TRBV6-6,TRBD2,TGTGCCAGCAGTTACTCGGCGGGGGGATACACAGATACGCAGTATTTT,CASSYSAGGYTDTQYF
TRBJ2-7,-,TRBV5-1,-,TGCGCCAGCAGTATCGCCACAGGATCCGAGCAGTACTTC,CASSIATGSEQYF
TRBJ2-2,-,TRBV6-1,TRBD2,TGTGCCAGCGAGGCGGGGGGGCCGAGTGTCGGGGAGCTGTTTTTT,CASEAGGPSVGELFF
TRBJ2-1,-,TRBV7-9,-,TGTGCCAGCAGTCGCGGGGCTAACTCCTACAATGAGCAGTTCTTC,CASSRGANSYNEQFF
TRBJ1-2,-,TRBV2,TRBD1,TGTGCCAGCAGTGAAGGTGGACAGGGTCGCTATGGCTACACCTTC,CASSEGGQGRYGYTF
TRBJ2-1,-,TRBV5-4,TRBD1,TGTGCCAGCAGCCAGACAGGGGAGCCGGTGAATGAGCAGTTCTTC,CASSQTGEPVNEQFF
TRBJ1-1,-,TRBV30,-,TGTGCCTGGAGATTAGGGGGGAACACTGAAGCTTTCTTT,CAWRLGGNTEAFF
TRBJ1-2,-,TRBV30,-,TGTGCCTGGAGTGTACAAGAGGGATATGGCTACACCTTC,CAWSVQEGYGYTF
TRBJ2-7,-,TRBV5-1,-,TGCGCCAGCAGCTTGGGTGGGAGAGGCGAGCAGTACTTC,CASSLGGRGEQYF
TRBJ2-1,-,TRBV5-6,-,TGTGCCAGCAGCTTGATACAGAGATCAAATGAGCAGTTCTTC,CASSLIQRSNEQFF
TRBJ2-1,-,TRBV14,-,TGTGCCAGCAGCCACGGTCCGAGCTCCTACAATGAGCAGTTCTTC,CASSHGPSSYNEQFF
TRBJ2-1,-,TRBV7-3,-,TGTGCCAGCAGCCCGACTAGTCGGAGCTCCTACAATGAGCAGTTCTTC,CASSPTSRSSYNEQFF
TRBJ2-6,-,TRBV6-6,TRBD2,TGTGCCAGCGGGAGGGAGTTCCGGGCCAACGTCCTGACTTTC,CASGREFRANVLTF
TRBJ1-2,-,TRBV7-2,-,TGTGCCAGCAGCACGTATCTAGAAGACTCCGGCTACACCTTC,CASSTYLEDSGYTF
TRBJ2-2,-,TRBV4-3,TRBD2,TGCGCCAGTATGCGGGTTCTTCGGAGCGGGGTTGGTAGAACCGGGGAGCTGTTTTTT,CASMRVLRSGVGRTGELFF
TRBJ1-5,-,TRBV19,-,TGTGCCAGTAGTTCAACAGGCAGGGTGGGCCATCAGCCCCAGCATTTT,CASSSTGRVGHQPQHF
TRBJ2-5,once,TRBV27,TRBD1,TGTGCCAGCAGCCCGCGGGACAGGGAAACCCAGTACTTC,CASSPRDRETQYF
TRBJ2-1,-,TRBV28,TRBD2,TGTGCCAGCACCCTAGCGGGGGGGTCCTACAATGAGCAGTTCTTC,CASTLAGGSYNEQFF
TRBJ1-2,-,TRBV28,-,TGTGCCAGCAGCCCCACAAAGAGGAGGCAGGGGAACGATGGCTACACCTTC,CASSPTKRRQGNDGYTF
TRBJ2-5,-,TRBV19,TRBD2,TGTGCCAGTAGTACGGGACTAGCGGGAGAGACCCAGTACTTC,CASSTGLAGETQYF
TRBJ1-3,-,TRBV9,TRBD1,TGTGCCAGCAGGCCGGGGACAGGCTCTGGAAACACCATATATTTT,CASRPGTGSGNTIYF
TRBJ2-7,-,TRBV28,TRBD2,TGTGCCAGCAGTTTAGCGGGGGGGGCCTACGAGCAGTACTTC,CASSLAGGAYEQYF
TRBJ2-1,-,TRBV28,TRBD2,TGTGCCAGCAGTTTATCTGTTGGACTAGCGGGAGGGTACAATGAGCAGTTCTTC,CASSLSVGLAGGYNEQFF
TRBJ1-2,-,TRBV19,TRBD1,TGTGCCAGTAGTCCTCAGGGGGCGAATGGCTATGGCTACACCTTC,CASSPQGANGYGYTF
TRBJ2-7,-,TRBV5-1,-,TGCGCCAGCAGCTCTCCCCAGGGAGAGCAGTACTTC,CASSSPQGEQYF
TRBJ2-7,-,TRBV11-3,-,TGTGCCAGCAGCTTTAGCGGAAACTCCTACGAGCAGTACTTC,CASSFSGNSYEQYF
TRBJ2-2,-,TRBV18,TRBD2,TGTGCCAGCTCACCACAAAGCGGGAGGGCCTCCGGGGAGCTGTTTTTT,CASSPQSGRASGELFF
TRBJ2-7,-,TRBV29-1,TRBD2,TGCAGCGTTGAACTATCAGCGGGAGTAGGATACGAGCAGTACTTC,CSVELSAGVGYEQYF
TRBJ1-4,-,TRBV4-2,-,TGTGCCAGCAGCCAAGATGGGCAGGGCGGAGGGGTTGAAAAACTGTTTTTT,CASSQDGQGGGVEKLFF
TRBJ1-1,once,TRBV11-2,TRBD1,TGTGCCAGCAGCTTGCGCGGGACAGGGAAGGACACTGAAGCTTTCTTT,CASSLRGTGKDTEAFF
TRBJ1-2,-,TRBV29-1,TRBD1,TGCAGCGTTATGACAGGGGACTATGGCTACACCTTC,CSVMTGDYGYTF
TRBJ1-2,-,TRBV9,-,TGTGCCAGCAGCGGAATTGAAACAGGGTATGGCTACACCTTC,CASSGIETGYGYTF
TRBJ1-5,-,TRBV12-5,-,TGTGCTAGTGGTTTTCCAAATCAGCCCCAGCATTTT,CASGFPNQPQHF
TRBJ2-3,-,TRBV7-2,TRBD2,TGTGCCAGCAGCCGGACTAGCTTAGATACGCAGTATTTT,CASSRTSLDTQYF
TRBJ1-3,-,TRBV19,-,TGTGCCAGTAGTTCCGCCGGTCACCTACGGAACACCATATATTTT,CASSSAGHLRNTIYF
TRBJ2-1,few,TRBV5-1,TRBD2,TGCGCCAGCAGCTTGGAAGCGGGGGGCGAATACAATGAGCAGTTCTTC,CASSLEAGGEYNEQFF
TRBJ2-1,-,TRBV9,-,TGTGCCAGCAGCCCCAAGGCAGGCTCCTACAATGAGCAGTTCTTC,CASSPKAGSYNEQFF
TRBJ2-3,-,TRBV12-2,-,TGTGCAAGTCGCTTAGGGGAGCGGGGGGGCTGCACAGATACGCAGTATTTT,CASRLGERGGCTDTQYF
TRBJ2-5,-,TRBV5-1,TRBD1,TGCGCCAGCAGCTACCGGGACAGGGGAGGAGAGACCCAGTACTTC,CASSYRDRGGETQYF
TRBJ2-3,-,TRBV6-5,TRBD2,TGTGCCAGCAGTTACTCTAGACTAGCGAGGGATACGCAGTATTTT,CASSYSRLARDTQYF
TRBJ1-6,-,TRBV18,TRBD1,TGTGCCAGCTCAGGGTCCGGGGACAGATATAATTCACCCCTCCACTTT,CASSGSGDRYNSPLHF
TRBJ2-7,-,TRBV18,-,TGTGCCAGCTCACTGCTCCGGGACATGTACTTC,CASSLLRDMYF
TRBJ1-2,-,TRBV19,TRBD1,TGTGCCAGTAGTATTTACAGGGGTGTAGGCTATGGCTACACCTTC,CASSIYRGVGYGYTF